Shown below are 21 T cell receptor beta chains from a single sample sequenced in a study of cytomegalovirus exposure and HLA in healthy donors. Amplification used 60 Vbeta primers and 13 Jbeta primers. Libraries were prepared by immunoSEQ multiplex PCR; TCRdb keeps only in-frame clonotypes and omits some of them. The table lists 30,000 to 40,000 clones, about 72% of them singletons, with about 6.5% in the top ten. The sequenced material came from PBMCs. The receptors come from a man aged 30-40 years in good health and CMV-seronegative.

V and J are TRBV2 and TRBJ1-1; a possible D gene is TRBD1 (6 bases). Trimming pared 10 bases from V and 1 base from J, leaving 13 bases between. Germline V gives CDR1 SNHLY, CDR2 FYNNEI. This CDR3 has 13 amino acids. CDR3 loop: CATKGTTNTEAFF. The CDR3 DNA reads as TGTGCCACCAAGGGGACAACGAACACTGAAGCTTTCTTT. The full variable domain, rest sourced from reference TRBV2 and TRBJ1-1, is EPEVTQTPSHQVTQMGQEVILRCVPISNHLYFYWYRQILGQKVEFLVSFYNNEISEKSEIFDDQFSVERPDGSNFTLKIRSTKLEDSAMYFCATKGTTNTEAFFGQGTRLTVV.

The chain is built from TRBV10-2 and TRBJ2-7; 9 bases agree with TRBD1. The CDR3 loop spans 14 amino acids. Germline values: CDR1 WSHSY, CDR2 SAAADI. Unmatched junction bases numbered 8, after V lost 8 bases and J lost 3 bases. The CDR3 loop reads CASEPQGALYEQYF. In DNA form, the CDR3 reads TGCGCCAGCGAACCACAGGGGGCTCTCTACGAGCAGTACTTC.

This clone has only a few counts. The V and J genes are TRBV28 and TRBJ1-6; no definite D call. The CDR3 has 14 amino acids. Germline CDR1 is MDHEN and CDR2 is SYDVKM. Trimming took off 6 bases at V and 3 bases at J, with 9 bases between the two ends. As DNA, the CDR3 is TGTGCCAGCAGCTACCGACACTATAATTCACCCCTCCACTTT. It specifies CASSYRHYNSPLHF.

The chain has TRBV4-1 and TRBJ2-1; 10 bases are a match to TRBD2. After removal of 4 bases from V and 7 bases from J, the junction contained 13 bases not matched to a gene. Germline V gene data show CDR1 as MGHRA and CDR2 as YSYEKL. The CDR3 covers 17 residues. CDR3 in amino acids: CASSPIPLAGRGNEQFF. The DNA of the CDR3 is TGCGCCAGCAGCCCCATCCCACTAGCGGGGAGAGGGAATGAGCAGTTCTTC.

This clone was detected only a few times. The chain has TRBV28 and TRBJ1-4, with D hard to call. Germline-derived CDR1 and CDR2 are MDHEN and SYDVKM. This CDR3 spans 16 amino acids. Trimming pared 7 bases from V and 2 bases from J, leaving 17 bases between. CDR3 region: CASTALSIETNEKLFF. The CDR3, as DNA: TGTGCCAGCACCGCTCTTTCGATAGAGACTAATGAAAAACTGTTTTTT.

The chain joins TRBV28 to TRBJ1-3, with D perhaps TRBD1 (6 bases). The CDR3 spans 14 residues. Germline loops: CDR1 MDHEN, CDR2 SYDVKM. The V and J ends lost 6 bases and 2 bases respectively, with 11 bases between them. The CDR3 here is CASRQGIPGNTIYF. The CDR3 DNA reads as TGTGCCAGCAGACAGGGAATCCCTGGAAACACCATATATTTT.

The chain employs TRBV28 and TRBJ2-7; 9 bases fit TRBD1. Germline CDR1 is MDHEN and CDR2 is SYDVKM. J gave up 2 bases and V 5 bases, and 7 bases lay outside the gene matches. CDR3 length equals 15 residues. CDR3 nucleotide sequence: TGTGCCAGCAGTGAACCGGGACAGGGCGCCTACGAGCAGTACTTC. Protein sequence: CASSEPGQGAYEQYF.

The gene calls are TRBV2 and TRBJ1-1; D not resolved. The CDR3 loop spans 13 amino acids. The V and J ends lost 11 bases and 3 bases respectively, with 16 bases between them. CDR1 is SNHLY, CDR2 FYNNEI, per germline. The CDR3 spells CAFQRERDTEAFF. The CDR3 DNA is TGTGCCTTCCAACGGGAAAGGGACACTGAAGCTTTCTTT.

This chain uses TRBV7-8 with TRBJ1-1; the D is unclear. This CDR3 comprises 15 residues. V lost 1 base and J lost 1, with 10 bases in between. Germline V gives CDR1 SGHVS, CDR2 FQNEAQ. The CDR3 DNA follows: TGTGCCAGCAGCTTAGTTGGCAACCCGAACACTGAAGCTTTCTTT. This codes for CASSLVGNPNTEAFF.

The CDR3 bases are TGTGCCAGCAGTTACTCGGTACGGGACTCCTACGAGCAGTACTTC. Its protein product is CASSYSVRDSYEQYF. The genes are TRBV6-6 and TRBJ2-7; the D gene is possibly TRBD2 (5 bases). Germline V gene data show CDR1 as MNHNY and CDR2 as SVGAGI (reference sequence). The CDR3 extends over 15 amino acids. V lost 0 bases and J 0 bases, leaving 9 bases between the germline ends.

This rearrangement joins TRBV7-2 to TRBJ1-5; TRBD1 aligns across 7 bases. Trimming at V came to 5 bases and at J to 3 bases, leaving 10 bases not matched to a gene. This CDR3 contains 16 residues. Looked up from germline, CDR1 is SGHTA and CDR2 is FQGNSA. CDR3 nucleotides: TGTGCCAGCAGCCCGCAGAGGACAGGACCCAATCAGCCCCAGCATTTT. This gives the protein CASSPQRTGPNQPQHF.

The rearrangement joins TRBV10-2 to TRBJ1-1; TRBD1 might be the D (6 bases). The CDR3 runs to 13 residues. Germline CDR1 is WSHSY and CDR2 is SAAADI. The V end lost 8 bases, the J end lost 1 base, and 11 bases lay between the germline ends. CDR3 DNA: TGCGCCAGCCAACAACAGGGGAACACTGAAGCTTTCTTT. Translation: CASQQQGNTEAFF.

This chain links TRBV6-5 with TRBJ1-5; the D gene is possibly TRBD1 (5 bases). V dropped 0 bases and J dropped 5 bases, with 8 bases sitting between them. This CDR3 is built from 14 residues. Looked up from germline, CDR1 is MNHEY and CDR2 is SVGAGI. CDR3 DNA sequence: TGTGCCAGCAGTTACTCGTCGGGGGATCAGCCCCAGCATTTT. Translating gives CASSYSSGDQPQHF.

The chain uses TRBV6-4 and TRBJ2-1; TRBD2 matches 7 bases. The germline V gene has CDR1 MRHNA and CDR2 SNTAGT. This CDR3 contains 15 residues. Trimming removed 8 bases from V and 3 bases from J; junction bases left unmatched: 10. CDR3 nucleotides: TGTGCCAGCTCTCCCAGCGCGGGGGACTACAATGAGCAGTTCTTC. Residues: CASSPSAGDYNEQFF.

The chain joins TRBV6-1 to TRBJ1-2, with D perhaps TRBD1 (5 bases). Between the trimmed V and J ends, which lost 3 bases and 7 bases, there was a span of 15 bases. Germline V lookup: CDR1 MNHNS, CDR2 SASEGT. The CDR3 has 14 amino acids. The CDR3 region has the DNA TGTGCCAGCAGTGATTCTGGGGCCAGAAGTGGCTACACCTTC. It translates to CASSDSGARSGYTF.

V and J are TRBV7-2 and TRBJ2-1, with D tentatively TRBD2 (6 bases). The V gene lost 2 bases and the J gene lost 5 bases, with 13 bases spanning the gap. This CDR3 comprises 15 residues. Germline CDR1 reads SGHTA; CDR2 reads FQGNSA. CDR3 protein: CASSLQLGGHNEQFF. In DNA, the CDR3 is TGTGCCAGCAGCTTACAGTTGGGGGGACACAATGAGCAGTTCTTC.

The V gene is TRBV6-1, the J gene TRBJ2-1, with 13 positions matching TRBD2. The CDR3 is made up of 15 amino acids. Germline V gives CDR1 MNHNS, CDR2 SASEGT. The junction had 3 bases not matched to a gene; V was cut back by 4 bases and J by 6 bases. The chain's CDR3 is CASSARTSGSNEQFF. CDR3 DNA: TGTGCCAGCAGTGCTAGGACTAGCGGGAGCAATGAGCAGTTCTTC.

The chain links TRBV7-2 to TRBJ1-1; 8 nucleotides agree with TRBD1. The CDR3 runs 13 residues. V was pared by 3 bases and J by 6 bases, with 3 bases of the junction left unmatched. The germline CDR1 and CDR2 sequences are SGHTA and FQGNSA. DNA of the CDR3: TGTGCCAGCAGCTTTAAACAGGGGGCTGAAGCTTTCTTT. Translation: CASSFKQGAEAFF.

This chain connects TRBV4-3 to TRBJ2-3; D possibly corresponds to TRBD2 (6 bases). The CDR3 is made up of 14 amino acids. V gave up 3 bases and J gave up 2 bases, with 9 bases separating them. Germline V gene data show CDR1 as LGHNA and CDR2 as YSLEER. CDR3 sequence: CASSQGGDTDTQYF. Written as DNA, the CDR3 is TGCGCCAGCAGCCAGGGGGGAGACACAGATACGCAGTATTTT.

The sample holds one count of this clone. J is TRBJ2-3 and V is TRBV29-1; 7 bases align to TRBD1. The J segment lost 0 bases and the V segment lost 4 bases, leaving 1 base of the junction unmatched. This CDR3 is 13 amino acids long. From germline, CDR1 is SQVTM and CDR2 ANQGSEA. The CDR3 DNA reads TGCAGCGTTGCGGGACAGAGCACAGATACGCAGTATTTT. This encodes CSVAGQSTDTQYF.

Judged by abundance, this clone is medium-sized. This chain links TRBV28 with TRBJ2-6; D might be TRBD2 (6 bases). Between the trimmed V and J ends, which lost 3 bases and 2 bases, there was a span of 14 bases. CDR1 MDHEN and CDR2 SYDVKM come from the germline V gene. The length of the CDR3 is 17 residues. In nucleotides, the CDR3 is TGTGCCAGCAGTTTCCATCCCGGGGGACCTGGGGCCAACGTCCTGACTTTC. Encoded protein: CASSFHPGGPGANVLTF.